In this sample, the clone carrying this T cell receptor beta chain turned up many times. Looked up from germline, CDR1 is SGHRS and CDR2 is YFSETQ. V was clipped by 4 bases and J by 5 bases; unmatched bases: 8. The CDR3 consists of 15 residues. Template was genomic DNA; TCR beta CDR3 amplified in two multiplex PCR rounds. First-round PCR used primers specific to each TRBV and TRBJ gene. TCRdb re-called the multiplex PCR reads through MiXCR, storing one row per CDR3 protein. The data contain about 17,000 distinct CDR3 sequences, about a sixth of them seen just once; the ten biggest clones take up more than 35%. The entry originates in a study of prognosis after radiotherapy for stage I lung cancer.

This sequence joins TRBV5-1 and TRBJ2-1; 8 bases are a match to TRBD2. The source of this sequence is a donor aged 50 or older with non-small cell lung cancer. Sample: PBMCs, taken before or after stereotactic body radiation therapy (not recorded which). For the CDR3, the DNA is TGCGCCAGCAGCCCCAGACTAGCGTCCCACAATGAGCAGTTCTTC. It translates to CASSPRLASHNEQFF.